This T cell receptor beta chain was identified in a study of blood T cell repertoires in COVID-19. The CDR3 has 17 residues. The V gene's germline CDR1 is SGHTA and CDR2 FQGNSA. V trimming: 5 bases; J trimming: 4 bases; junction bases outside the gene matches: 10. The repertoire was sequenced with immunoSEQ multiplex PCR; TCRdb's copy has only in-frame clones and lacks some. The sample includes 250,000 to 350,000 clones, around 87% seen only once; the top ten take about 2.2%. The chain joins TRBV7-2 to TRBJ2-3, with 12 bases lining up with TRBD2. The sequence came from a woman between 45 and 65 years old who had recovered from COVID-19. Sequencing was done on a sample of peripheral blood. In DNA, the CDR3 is TGTGCCAGCAGCATACCCCTAGCGGGGGGGCATTCAGATACGCAGTATTTT. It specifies CASSIPLAGGHSDTQYF.